The source of this T cell receptor (beta chain) is a study of blood T cell repertoires in COVID-19. In the study overall: From the United States, Italy and Spain came samples of acute and convalescent COVID-19. T cells, B-cell-depleted T cells, or PBMCs provided the cDNA or gDNA that served as material.

In the source study's methods: Cell counts per sample came from amplifying reference gene primers. Data came from immunoSEQ multiplex PCR; TCRdb stores just in-frame clones and leaves some out. D and trimming were read from the DNA, whereas the V and J calls and clone size are those reported in that table. This repertoire shows tens of thousands of clones, 85% to 90% found once; its top ten account for 25% to 30%. The V and J ends lost 0 bases and 5 bases, in that order; junction bases with no gene match: 5. CDR1 is SGHRS, CDR2 YFSETQ, per germline. The CDR3 has 16 residues. The sample comprised peripheral blood. This TCR came from a human donor in a cohort sampled during active COVID-19. The V gene is TRBV5-1, the J gene TRBJ2-1, with 10 bases lining up with TRBD2. The CDR3 DNA reads as TGCGCCAGCAGCTTGGTTCTAGCGGGAGTAAACAATGAGCAGTTCTTC. Translation: CASSLVLAGVNNEQFF.